This T cell receptor beta chain was captured in a study of blood T cell repertoires in COVID-19 (dated by TCRdb to the early 2020s). Background for the entire study: Collaborator samples came from the United States, Italy and Spain and covered acute and convalescent phases of COVID-19. The material from the prospective study consisted of cDNA or gDNA derived from T cells, B-cell-depleted T cells, or PBMCs. Subjects who had been exposed to COVID-19, were actively infected with it, or had recovered from it provided the deeply sampled blood TCRbeta repertoires that made up the dataset. The repertoires were made available in a free public database intended to serve as a resource for research on the immune response to SARS-CoV-2. Samples came from the ongoing ImmuneRACE study (first 160 participants) plus 1,254 subjects from 6 global collaborators. Nearly every sample came with metadata listing a de-identified subject ID, COVID-19 status, age in years and sex. Where available, HLA class I and class II types were taken from metadata supplied by the sample provider and were not determined by assay-based typing.

Overall study results and their limits: Clinical and demographic metadata were provided uncurated, with the amount varying by source and participant.

TCRbeta CDR3 regions were amplified from genomic DNA using the immunoSEQ Assay, a bias-controlled multiplex PCR. The source study handled its data this way. Within the assay, amplification of reference gene primers was used to estimate how many nucleated cells each sample contained. To quantify the absolute abundance of each unique TCRbeta CDR3 rearrangement, sequence reads were collapsed and filtered. Productive Simpson clonality was computed per sample as the square root of Simpson's diversity index over productive rearrangements. TCRdb took this table from immuneACCESS and kept in-frame rearrangements with V and J called. Such tables lack part of the clones; where checked against another copy, unresolved V genes explain under half of the gap, and the rest is unexplained. The D gene and trimming were derived from the DNA, and the V and J assignments and clone size from that table. Here the sample has some 150,000 clones; 80% to 85% occur a single time. The ten biggest clones cover 35% to 45% of the sample.

The germline V gene (reference sequence) sets CDR1 to GTSNPN and CDR2 to SVGIG. V is clipped by 2 bases and J by 1 base, and the sequence between their germline boundaries is 8 bases long. The CDR3 numbers 13 residues from cysteine through phenylalanine. The read is trimmed to its CDR3 DNA, 39 bases read in frame from base 1. Only one count was recorded for this clone. It lacks a known antigen. The record has no base qualities; no much larger clone is one base away. Whole blood was collected in K2EDTA tubes by collaborating institutions according to the institutions' own protocols. For TCRbeta analysis, collaborators shipped samples in one of three forms: frozen whole blood, isolated PBMCs, or DNA extracted from either of those sample types.

Sequences were obtained from peripheral blood. The TCR sequence derives from a human donor in a cohort sampled during active COVID-19. This chain joins TRBV30 to TRBJ2-5; TRBD1 is a possible D gene, resting on 6 matching bases. The CDR3 has the sequence CAWSRQVQETQYF. The DNA sequence is TGTGCCTGGAGTCGACAGGTCCAAGAGACCCAGTACTTC.